Presented here are 28 T cell receptor beta chains from one specimen sequenced in a study of blood T cell repertoires in COVID-19. Generated by immunoSEQ multiplex PCR, the TCRdb table keeps only in-frame clones and is missing some. The sample consists of under 500,000 clones, 85% to 90% of them appearing once. Material: PBMCs or T cells enriched from blood (not recorded which). The source is a young man who had recovered from COVID-19.

This rearrangement joins TRBV2 to TRBJ1-5, with D maybe TRBD1 (5 bases). The CDR3 has 13 residues. Germline CDR1 and CDR2: SNHLY and FYNNEI. Trimming removed 4 bases at V and 7 bases at J, with 11 bases between. The CDR3 nucleotides are TGTGCCAGCAGTGCAGGGCAGGGCCAGCCCCAGCATTTT. This sequence encodes CASSAGQGQPQHF. Using reference TRBV2 and TRBJ1-5 for the parts outside the CDR3, the full variable domain is EPEVTQTPSHQVTQMGQEVILRCVPISNHLYFYWYRQILGQKVEFLVSFYNNEISEKSEIFDDQFSVERPDGSNFTLKIRSTKLEDSAMYFCASSAGQGQPQHFGDGTRLSIL.

The V call is TRBV10-3, the J call TRBJ2-1, with 7 bases matching TRBD2. CDR1 is ENHRY and CDR2 is SYGVKD in the germline V gene. V lost 6 bases to trimming and J lost 4 bases; unmatched junction nucleotides: 3. The CDR3 consists of 13 residues. The CDR3 protein is CAISAGEYNEQFF. Here the CDR3 DNA reads TGTGCCATCAGCGCGGGGGAATACAATGAGCAGTTCTTC.

The chain carries TRBV20-1 and TRBJ2-5, with D hard to call. The CDR3 has 11 amino acids. Trimming removed 3 bases at V and 4 bases at J, with 6 bases between. In germline, CDR1 is DFQATT, CDR2 SNEGSKA (reference sequence). CDR3 in DNA: TGCAGTGCTAGCGTCCTAGAGACCCAGTACTTC. This gives the protein CSASVLETQYF.

The rearrangement links TRBV19 to TRBJ2-2, with D hard to call. Trimming shortened V by 3 bases and J by 1 base, and 9 bases separated the two germline ends. The CDR3 runs 15 residues. In germline, CDR1 is LNHDA, CDR2 SQIVND (reference sequence). The CDR3 loop is CASSMSRVNTGELFF. The CDR3 DNA sequence: TGTGCCAGTAGTATGTCCCGGGTGAACACCGGGGAGCTGTTTTTT.

This clone was detected only a few times. The rearrangement joins TRBV27 to TRBJ1-2, with TRBD1 identical over 7 bases. The CDR3 runs 14 residues. Germline V gene data show CDR1 as MNHEY and CDR2 as SMNVEV (reference sequence). V shed 2 bases and J 4 bases; nucleotides not matched to a gene: 4. The CDR3 DNA sequence: TGTGCCAGCAGTTTAAACAGGGGCGGCTATGGCTACACCTTC. Translation: CASSLNRGGYGYTF.

This chain uses TRBV21-1 with TRBJ1-2. TRBV21-1 is assigned pseudogene status. This CDR3 is built from 14 residues. The CDR3 region is CASSNFEGTGGYTF. CDR3 bases: TGTGCCAGCAGCAACTTCGAGGGAACGGGGGGCTACACCTTC.

The V and J genes are TRBV4-1 and TRBJ1-2; D not certain. CDR3 length: 15 amino acids. Germline values: CDR1 MGHRA, CDR2 YSYEKL. V lost 4 bases and J 4 bases, leaving 16 bases between the germline ends. The CDR3 DNA is TGCGCCAGCAGCCTGGGCGAGCAGGTGGGCTATGGCTACACCTTC. Encoded protein: CASSLGEQVGYGYTF.

This clone was detected only a few times. Other nucleotide sequences from this sample produce the same CDR3. The chain links TRBV25-1 to TRBJ2-7; 9 bases fit TRBD2. J gave up 1 base and V 6 bases, and 1 base lay outside the gene matches. CDR3 length: 13 residues. Germline V gene data show CDR1 as MGHDK and CDR2 as SYGVNS. The CDR3 sequence: CASRTSGSYEQYF. The DNA of the CDR3 is TGTGCCAGCAGGACTAGCGGATCCTACGAGCAGTACTTC.

The count of this clone is one. Other DNA sequences within the sample encode an identical CDR3. The chain recombines TRBV7-2 with TRBJ2-7; TRBD2 matches 7 bases. The germline CDR1 and CDR2 sequences are SGHTA and FQGNSA. V gave up 1 base and J gave up 1 base; unmatched junction bases: 4. The CDR3 has 15 amino acids. The CDR3 is CASSLGPSGSYEQYF. For the CDR3, the DNA is TGTGCCAGCAGCTTAGGTCCTAGCGGTTCCTACGAGCAGTACTTC.

This chain joins TRBV6-5 and TRBJ1-5; D possibly corresponds to TRBD1 (6 bases). There are 14 residues in the CDR3. With 6 bases removed from V and 7 bases from J, the gap between germline ends came to 16 bases. The germline V gene has CDR1 MNHEY and CDR2 SVGAGI. Written as DNA, the CDR3 is TGTGCCAGCAGCCCCACAGGGAGAGGGCAGCCCCAGCATTTT. Translated: CASSPTGRGQPQHF.

CDR3 DNA sequence: TGTGCCAGCAGCTTCGCTAGCGCCCCCTACAATGAGCAGTTCTTC. This gives the protein CASSFASAPYNEQFF. This chain connects TRBV7-3 to TRBJ2-1; D is possibly TRBD2 (6 bases). This CDR3 spans 15 amino acids. Germline loops: CDR1 SGHTA, CDR2 FQGTGA. V gave up 3 bases and J gave up 2 bases, with 11 bases separating them.

The J gene is TRBJ2-7, the V gene TRBV3-1 (or the pseudogene TRBV3-2), with 11 bases fitting TRBD2. The CDR3 runs 15 residues. CDR1 and CDR2 (germline): LGHDT, YNNKEL (reference sequence). The ends lost 4 bases at V and 6 bases at J; junction bases unmatched: 8. CDR3 in amino acids: CASSLLLAGASEQYF. The CDR3 DNA reads TGTGCCAGCAGCCTCCTACTAGCGGGAGCTAGCGAGCAGTACTTC.

This CDR3 reads CATSDLRGTEAFF. The CDR3 DNA follows: TGTGCCACCAGTGATTTGAGAGGGACTGAAGCTTTCTTT. This chain joins TRBV24-1 and TRBJ1-1; D gene unclear. In germline, CDR1 is KGHDR, CDR2 SFDVKD. The CDR3 contains 13 residues. Trimming pared 0 bases from V and 5 bases from J, leaving 6 bases between.

The V gene is TRBV5-1, the J gene TRBJ1-3; 7 bases match TRBD1. With 3 bases clipped from V and 0 bases from J, the junction kept 0 bases outside the gene matches. Per the germline V gene, CDR1 is SGHRS and CDR2 is YFSETQ. This CDR3 contains 14 residues. CDR3 loop: CASSWDSSGNTIYF. The CDR3 DNA is TGCGCCAGCAGCTGGGACAGCTCTGGAAACACCATATATTTT.

The chain is built from TRBV18 and TRBJ2-2; perhaps TRBD2 as D (5 bases). Germline V CDR1 and CDR2: KGHSH, LQKENI. The CDR3 sequence is 16 residues long. V lost 0 bases and J lost 1, with 9 bases in between. Written as DNA, the CDR3 is TGTGCCAGCTCACCACCCGCTACTAGGAACACCGGGGAGCTGTTTTTT. Its translation is CASSPPATRNTGELFF.

The chain employs TRBV19 and TRBJ1-2; tentatively, D is TRBD1 (6 bases). The CDR3 has 16 amino acids. The ends were cut back, 4 bases at V and 0 bases at J, with 15 bases in the middle. The germline V gene has CDR1 LNHDA and CDR2 SQIVND (reference sequence). In nucleotides, the CDR3 is TGTGCCAGTAGTACAGGGGCCGACACCACTAACTATGGCTACACCTTC. Amino acid sequence: CASSTGADTTNYGYTF.

V is TRBV30 and J is TRBJ1-3; D remains ambiguous. The germline V gene encodes CDR1 GTSNPN and CDR2 SVGIG (reference sequence). Trimming shortened V by 3 bases and J by 4 bases, and 10 bases separated the two germline ends. This CDR3 contains 13 residues. The CDR3 loop reads CAWSPPFGNTIYF. The CDR3 DNA is TGTGCCTGGAGCCCCCCTTTCGGAAACACCATATATTTT.

This clone is a singleton in its sample. This chain joins TRBV5-1 and TRBJ1-1, with D possibly TRBD1 on 6 matching bases. Germline V gene lookup returns CDR1 SGHRS and CDR2 YFSETQ. This CDR3 region has 14 residues. V lost 3 bases and J 1 base, leaving 10 bases between the germline ends. The CDR3 protein is CASSSEQGNTEAFF. CDR3 bases: TGCGCCAGCAGCTCAGAACAGGGGAACACTGAAGCTTTCTTT.

This rearrangement joins TRBV3-1 (or the pseudogene TRBV3-2) to TRBJ1-3; unclear D gene. The CDR3 extends over 16 amino acids. CDR1 and CDR2 from the germline V gene are LGHDT and YNNKEL (reference sequence). V was pared by 0 bases and J by 0 bases, with 9 bases between. Here the CDR3 DNA reads TGTGCCAGCAGCCAAGAGCCTTTACTCTCTGGAAACACCATATATTTT. The encoded protein is CASSQEPLLSGNTIYF.

The chain carries TRBV5-1 and TRBJ2-1; TRBD1 matches 7 bases. This CDR3 contains 13 residues. Germline lookup yields CDR1 SGHRS and CDR2 YFSETQ. Trimming removed 0 bases from V and 15 bases from J; junction bases left unmatched: 9. This CDR3 reads CASSLDFDRAGFF. Here the CDR3 DNA reads TGCGCCAGCAGCTTGGACTTCGACAGGGCAGGGTTCTTC.

The chain recombines TRBV9 with TRBJ1-3; D gene unclear. The germline V and J ends were trimmed by 3 bases and 0 bases, with 10 bases remaining between them. This CDR3 is built from 15 residues. Germline V gene data show CDR1 as SGDLS and CDR2 as YYNGEE. CDR3 sequence: CASSDYPASGNTIYF. The CDR3 DNA reads as TGTGCCAGCAGCGACTACCCGGCCTCTGGAAACACCATATATTTT.

This clone was found a few times. This chain connects TRBV19 to TRBJ2-1; the D gene is possibly TRBD2 (6 bases). CDR3 length: 13 amino acids. Germline V CDR1 and CDR2: LNHDA, SQIVND (reference sequence). The V gene lost 4 bases and the J gene lost 8 bases, with 12 bases spanning the gap. In nucleotides, the CDR3 is TGTGCCAGTAGTAAGACTAGGGTGGATGAGCAGTTCTTC. This codes for CASSKTRVDEQFF.

The chain carries TRBV28 and TRBJ2-3; the D is unclear. CDR1 is MDHEN, CDR2 SYDVKM, per germline. V lost 6 bases to trimming and J lost 1 base, with 11 bases between them. This CDR3 spans 14 amino acids. CDR3 in amino acids: CASRNHIGTDTQYF. Here the CDR3 DNA reads TGTGCCAGCAGGAATCACATCGGCACAGATACGCAGTATTTT.

This chain uses TRBV7-9 with TRBJ2-7; TRBD2 matches 12 bases. The CDR3 is 15 amino acids. The germline V gene has CDR1 SEHNR and CDR2 FQNEAQ (reference sequence). Germline trimming cut 5 bases from V and 5 bases from J; bases unmatched to any gene: 7. CDR3 DNA: TGTGCCAGCAGCCCAGGACTAGCGGGAATCAACGAGCAGTACTTC. Its protein product is CASSPGLAGINEQYF.

This clone was detected a few times. The rearrangement uses TRBV29-1 and TRBJ1-2; D perhaps matches TRBD1 (6 bases). The germline V gene has CDR1 SQVTM and CDR2 ANQGSEA. V was shortened by 0 bases and J by 5 bases, with 10 bases between the two germline ends. This CDR3 is built from 13 residues. The DNA for the CDR3 is TGCAGCGTTGAAGATGGGGGCATATATGGCTACACCTTC. Translating it yields CSVEDGGIYGYTF.

This chain uses TRBV5-1 with TRBJ2-1; D might be TRBD1 (6 bases). Between the trimmed V and J ends, which lost 3 bases and 0 bases, there was a span of 10 bases. Germline values: CDR1 SGHRS, CDR2 YFSETQ. CDR3 length: 15 residues. The CDR3 here is CASSSTGSSYNEQFF. In DNA form, the CDR3 reads TGCGCCAGCAGCTCTACAGGGAGCTCCTACAATGAGCAGTTCTTC.

The CDR3 DNA is TGTGCCAGCAGTGAATCAGGGATTGACACCATATATTTT. It translates to CASSESGIDTIYF. The chain has TRBV6-1 and TRBJ1-3, with a tentative D call TRBD1 (5 bases). Germline V lookup: CDR1 MNHNS, CDR2 SASEGT. The CDR3 has 13 amino acids. V was cut by 2 bases and J by 8 bases, with 10 bases left in between.

The J gene is TRBJ2-1, the V gene TRBV10-2, with a possible D match to TRBD1 (6 bases). Trimming cost V 8 bases and J 9 bases, with 11 bases left between them. This CDR3 region has 11 residues. In germline, CDR1 is WSHSY, CDR2 SAAADI. As DNA, the CDR3 is TGCGCCAGCTCTCAGGGGTTTGAGCAGTTCTTC. Its protein is CASSQGFEQFF.